Reported below is one TCR beta chain. In germline, CDR1 is SEHNR, CDR2 FQNEAQ (reference sequence). The CDR3 totals 15 residues. V lost 0 bases and J 0 bases, leaving 9 bases between the germline ends. RNA extraction and reverse transcription yielded cDNA as sequencing template. Profiled with immunoSEQ multiplex PCR; TCRdb holds only in-frame clones, not every one. The data show roughly 200,000 clones, roughly 60% seen once. The data originate from a study of CD8+ T cells in alopecia areata. Across the whole study: Treated patients received oral tofacitinib, 5 to 10 mg twice daily.

This material consisted of CD4+ T cells sorted from blood, taken at week 0. The V gene is TRBV7-9, the J gene TRBJ2-7; no clear D gene. The sequence was collected from a human donor with alopecia areata. In nucleotides, the CDR3 is TGTGCCAGCAGCTTAGCGATGGGATTCTCCTACGAGCAGTACTTC. Encoded protein: CASSLAMGFSYEQYF.